A selection of T cell receptor beta chains follows, all from one sample in a study of blood T cell repertoires in COVID-19. Assay: immunoSEQ multiplex PCR; the TCRdb copy retains only in-frame clones and omits some. The table records under 95,000 clones, roughly 89% of them present only once. Sequencing was performed on peripheral blood. These receptors were obtained from a man in his fifties or sixties with acute or convalescent COVID-19. Both conserved end residues are part of each CDR3. D genes are given only for firm matches. Not all rows give a size; the values are once, few, many and, for expanded clones, a class.

TRBJ2-2 | TRBD1 | TRBV4-1 | - | CASRQGSGELFF | TGCGCCAGCAGACAGGGGTCCGGGGAGCTGTTTTTT
TRBJ1-2 | TRBD1 | TRBV27 | - | CASSLTGTGGGGYGYTF | TGTGCCAGCAGTTTAACTGGGACAGGGGGCGGCGGCTATGGCTACACCTTC
TRBJ1-3 | - | TRBV11-3 | - | CASSFGTNGNTIYF | TGTGCCAGCAGCTTCGGGACAAATGGAAACACCATATATTTT
TRBJ1-1 | - | TRBV3-1/TRBV3-2 | - | CASSYRDRTTEAFF | TGTGCCAGCAGCTACAGGGACCGTACCACTGAAGCTTTCTTT
TRBJ2-1 | TRBD2 | TRBV5-4 | - | CASSRTSGGAGSYNEQFF | TGTGCCAGCAGTCGGACTAGCGGGGGGGCCGGGTCCTACAATGAGCAGTTCTTC
TRBJ1-2 | - | TRBV28 | - | CASSFRANYGYTF | TGTGCCAGCAGTTTTCGAGCTAACTATGGCTACACCTTC
TRBJ2-7 | - | TRBV4-3 | - | CASSAHRGYEQYF | TGCGCCAGCAGCGCCCATCGGGGCTACGAGCAGTACTTC
TRBJ2-7 | TRBD1 | TRBV5-4 | - | CASSSMDRTPIGEQYF | TGTGCCAGCAGCTCAATGGACAGGACACCCATTGGCGAGCAGTACTTC
TRBJ2-6 | - | TRBV12-3/TRBV12-4 | few | CASSPPANVLTF | TGTGCCAGCAGTCCTCCGGCCAACGTCCTGACTTTC
TRBJ1-3 | - | TRBV13 | - | CASSAFRGVGNTIYF | TGTGCCAGCAGCGCCTTCAGGGGTGTTGGAAACACCATATATTTT
TRBJ2-3 | TRBD2 | TRBV3-1/TRBV3-2 | - | CASSQDLAGVSTDTQYF | TGTGCCAGCAGCCAAGATCTCGCGGGGGTTAGCACAGATACGCAGTATTTT
TRBJ2-3 | - | TRBV5-1 | - | CASSHGNTDTQYF | TGCGCCAGCAGCCACGGGAACACAGATACGCAGTATTTT
TRBJ2-7 | TRBD1 | TRBV7-2 | - | CASRTGGAFPYEQYF | TGTGCCAGTAGGACAGGGGGCGCGTTTCCCTACGAGCAGTACTTC
TRBJ2-1 | TRBD2 | TRBV27 | - | CASRGLAVGDKQFF | TGTGCCAGCAGGGGGCTAGCGGTGGGGGATAAGCAGTTCTTC
TRBJ1-3 | TRBD1 | TRBV18 | few | CASSPPAGGHSGNTIYF | TGTGCCAGCTCACCACCAGCAGGGGGACACTCTGGAAACACCATATATTTT
TRBJ2-3 | TRBD2 | TRBV30 | - | CAWSGGERGRADTQYF | TGTGCCTGGAGTGGAGGGGAGCGGGGGAGGGCAGATACGCAGTATTTT
TRBJ2-2 | - | TRBV5-1 | - | CASSLEWRGNTGELFF | TGCGCCAGCAGCTTGGAATGGCGGGGGAACACCGGGGAGCTGTTTTTT
TRBJ1-1 | - | TRBV30 | - | CAWSTFGGAPTEAFF | TGTGCCTGGAGTACCTTCGGGGGGGCGCCCACTGAAGCTTTCTTT
TRBJ1-2 | TRBD1 | TRBV3-1/TRBV3-2 | - | CASSDRDRPFYGYTF | TGTGCCAGCAGCGACCGGGACAGACCCTTCTATGGCTACACCTTC
TRBJ1-4 | - | TRBV7-2 | once | CASSLRGEKLFF | TGTGCCAGCAGCTTAAGAGGGGAAAAACTGTTTTTT
TRBJ1-4 | TRBD1 | TRBV19 | once | CASSIQGAREKLFF | TGTGCCAGTAGTATACAGGGGGCCCGTGAAAAACTGTTTTTT
TRBJ1-3 | - | TRBV9 | - | CASSVGSGDTIYF | TGTGCCAGCAGCGTAGGTTCGGGGGACACCATATATTTT
TRBJ1-2 | - | TRBV12-2 | - | CASRPQAGCWYGYTF | TGTGCAAGTCGCCCCCAGGCCGGTTGTTGGTATGGCTACACCTTC
TRBJ1-6 | - | TRBV2 | - | CASYGRGGSPLHF | TGTGCCAGCTATGGACGGGGGGGTTCACCCCTCCACTTT
TRBJ2-6 | TRBD1 | TRBV28 | - | CASSSGQGFVSGANVLTF | TGTGCCAGCAGTTCGGGACAGGGTTTCGTCTCTGGGGCCAACGTCCTGACTTTC
TRBJ2-7 | TRBD1 | TRBV3-1/TRBV3-2 | - | CASSQGAGGGDYEQYF | TGTGCCAGCAGCCAAGGTGCAGGGGGCGGCGATTACGAGCAGTACTTC
TRBJ1-5 | TRBD1 | TRBV15 | few | CATSRDPGGNQPQHF | TGTGCCACCAGCAGAGATCCAGGGGGAAATCAGCCCCAGCATTTT
TRBJ2-5 | - | TRBV4-2 | - | CASSQGVTSDGETQYF | TGTGCCAGCAGCCAAGGTGTGACTAGTGACGGAGAGACCCAGTACTTC
TRBJ1-2 | - | TRBV10-2 | once | CASSEEAVSGYTF | TGCGCCAGCAGTGAGGAGGCAGTCAGTGGCTACACCTTC
TRBJ1-6 | TRBD1 | TRBV15 | - | CATSARTGWNSPLHF | TGTGCCACCAGCGCAAGGACAGGGTGGAATTCACCCCTCCACTTT
TRBJ1-5 | - | TRBV4-2 | - | CASSAGGGKGNQPQHF | TGTGCCAGCAGCGCGGGGGGGGGAAAGGGCAATCAGCCCCAGCATTTT
TRBJ1-5 | - | TRBV19 | - | CASSIVLRTVNQPQHF | TGTGCCAGTAGTATAGTCTTAAGGACAGTCAATCAGCCCCAGCATTTT
TRBJ2-5 | - | TRBV5-5 | - | CASSLGGEETQYF | TGTGCCAGCAGCCTGGGGGGAGAAGAGACCCAGTACTTC
TRBJ2-7 | TRBD2 | TRBV3-1/TRBV3-2 | - | CASSQPAGDLSYEQYF | TGTGCCAGCAGCCAGCCAGCGGGGGACCTCTCCTACGAGCAGTACTTC
TRBJ2-7 | TRBD1 | TRBV12-5 | few | CASALGGVYEQYF | TGTGCTAGTGCCTTAGGGGGCGTCTACGAGCAGTACTTC
TRBJ1-2 | - | TRBV14 | - | CASSQNPLYGYTF | TGTGCCAGCAGCCAAAATCCCCTCTATGGCTACACCTTC
TRBJ2-7 | - | TRBV7-2 | few | CASSISGSSYEQYF | TGTGCCAGCAGCATTAGCGGTAGCTCCTACGAGCAGTACTTC
TRBJ1-1 | - | TRBV28 | - | CASSTLGWVAGPTEAFF | TGTGCCAGCAGCACCCTCGGATGGGTGGCGGGGCCCACTGAAGCTTTCTTT
TRBJ1-1 | - | TRBV18 | - | CASSPRATEAFF | TGTGCCAGCTCACCGAGGGCCACTGAAGCTTTCTTT
TRBJ2-1 | TRBD1 | TRBV29-1 | - | CSVAETGVDNEQFF | TGCAGCGTTGCGGAGACAGGGGTGGACAATGAGCAGTTCTTC
TRBJ1-1 | TRBD1 | TRBV30 | - | CASDRVVNTEAFF | TGTGCCTCGGACAGGGTCGTGAACACTGAAGCTTTCTTT
TRBJ2-2 | TRBD1 | TRBV7-6 | - | CASSPGTDFKELFF | TGTGCCAGCAGTCCCGGGACAGACTTTAAGGAGCTGTTTTTT
TRBJ1-1 | - | TRBV18 | - | CASSPLSQPNTEAFF | TGTGCCAGCTCACCACTGTCACAGCCGAACACTGAAGCTTTCTTT
TRBJ2-3 | - | TRBV3-1/TRBV3-2 | - | CASSHAGYLYF | TGTGCCAGCAGCCACGCAGGGTATCTGTATTTT